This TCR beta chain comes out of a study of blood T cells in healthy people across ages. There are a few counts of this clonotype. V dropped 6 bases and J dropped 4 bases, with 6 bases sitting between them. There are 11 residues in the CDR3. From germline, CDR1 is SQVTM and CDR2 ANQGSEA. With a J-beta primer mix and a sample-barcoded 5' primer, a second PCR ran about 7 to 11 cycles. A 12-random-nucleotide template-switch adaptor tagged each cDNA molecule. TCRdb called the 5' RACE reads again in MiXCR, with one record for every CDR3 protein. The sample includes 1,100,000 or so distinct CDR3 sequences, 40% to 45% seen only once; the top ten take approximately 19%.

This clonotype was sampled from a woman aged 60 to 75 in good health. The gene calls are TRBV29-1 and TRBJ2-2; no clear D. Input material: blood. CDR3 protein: CSVRSTGELFF. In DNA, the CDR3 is TGCAGCGTCCGGAGCACCGGGGAGCTGTTTTTT.